This T cell receptor (beta chain) was identified during a study of identical twins. TCRdb re-called the 5' RACE reads with MiXCR, one entry per CDR3 protein. Of 420,000 or so distinct CDR3 sequences in the sample, about a fifth were seen once. A few counts support this clonotype. The sequence derives from a middle-aged man in good health. The sample taken for sequencing was naive T cells sorted from blood.

The CDR3 protein is CASSVGPTTISYEQYF. The DNA for the CDR3 is TGTGCCAGCAGCGTAGGACCAACTACCATCTCCTACGAGCAGTACTTC. V usage is TRBV9 and J usage is TRBJ2-7, with D unresolved. CDR3 length equals 16 residues. V was cut by 0 bases and J by 0 bases, with 13 bases left in between. Germline CDR1 SGDLS, CDR2 YYNGEE.